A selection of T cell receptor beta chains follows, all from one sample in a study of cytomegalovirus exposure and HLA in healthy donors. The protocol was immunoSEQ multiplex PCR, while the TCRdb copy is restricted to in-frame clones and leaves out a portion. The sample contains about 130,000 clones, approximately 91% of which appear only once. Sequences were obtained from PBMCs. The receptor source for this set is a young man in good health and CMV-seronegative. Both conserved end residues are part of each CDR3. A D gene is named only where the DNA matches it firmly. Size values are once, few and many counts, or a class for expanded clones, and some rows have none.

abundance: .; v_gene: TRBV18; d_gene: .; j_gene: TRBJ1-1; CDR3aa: CASSTGPSGGNTEAFF; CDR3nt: TGTGCCAGCTCAACGGGACCTAGCGGGGGGAACACTGAAGCTTTCTTT
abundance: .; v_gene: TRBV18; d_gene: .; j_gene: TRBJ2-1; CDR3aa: CASSPPWERYNEQFF; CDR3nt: TGTGCCAGCTCACCACCGTGGGAGCGGTACAATGAGCAGTTCTTC
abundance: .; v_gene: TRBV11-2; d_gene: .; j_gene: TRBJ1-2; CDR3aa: CASSGKWGGYGYTF; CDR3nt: TGTGCCAGCAGCGGAAAGTGGGGGGGTTATGGCTACACCTTC
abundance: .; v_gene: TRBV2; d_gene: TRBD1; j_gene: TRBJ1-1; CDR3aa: CASSGTGRGRGEAFF; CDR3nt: TGTGCCAGCTCAGGGACAGGACGCGGTAGAGGTGAAGCTTTCTTT
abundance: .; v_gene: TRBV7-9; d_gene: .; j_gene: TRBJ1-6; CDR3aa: CASSLGAGPLHF; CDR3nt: TGTGCCAGCAGCTTAGGTGCGGGACCCCTCCACTTT
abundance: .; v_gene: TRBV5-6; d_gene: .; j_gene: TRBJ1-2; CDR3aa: CASSFGREESGYTF; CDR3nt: TGTGCCAGCAGCTTCGGTAGGGAGGAATCTGGCTACACCTTC
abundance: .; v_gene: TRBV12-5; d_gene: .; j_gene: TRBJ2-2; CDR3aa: CASGLDPWGANTGELFF; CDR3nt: TGTGCTAGTGGTTTGGACCCCTGGGGCGCCAACACCGGGGAGCTGTTTTTT
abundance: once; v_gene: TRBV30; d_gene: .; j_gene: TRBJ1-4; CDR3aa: CAWSIEGGGEKLFF; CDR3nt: TGTGCCTGGAGTATCGAGGGGGGAGGGGAAAAACTGTTTTTT
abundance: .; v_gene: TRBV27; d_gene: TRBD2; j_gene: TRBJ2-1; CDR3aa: CASSLTSGKQFF; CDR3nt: TGTGCCAGCAGTTTGACTAGCGGTAAGCAGTTCTTC
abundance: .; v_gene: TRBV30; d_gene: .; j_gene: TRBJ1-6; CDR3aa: CAWSPSTLSNSPLHF; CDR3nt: TGTGCCTGGAGCCCCTCGACTTTGAGCAATTCACCCCTCCACTTT
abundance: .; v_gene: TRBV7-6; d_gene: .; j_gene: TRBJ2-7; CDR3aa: CASSPLAGNEQYF; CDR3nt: TGTGCCAGCAGCCCCCTCGCGGGCAACGAGCAGTACTTC
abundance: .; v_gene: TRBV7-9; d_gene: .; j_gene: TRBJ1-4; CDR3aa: CASSQPGANNEKLFF; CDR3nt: TGTGCCAGCAGCCAACCAGGTGCCAACAATGAAAAACTGTTTTTT
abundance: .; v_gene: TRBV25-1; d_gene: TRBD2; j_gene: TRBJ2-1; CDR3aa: CASVIAGGNDEQFF; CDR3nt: TGTGCCAGCGTAATAGCGGGAGGGAACGATGAGCAGTTCTTC
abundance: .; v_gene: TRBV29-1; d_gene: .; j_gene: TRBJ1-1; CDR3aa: CSVEEFLNPEAFF; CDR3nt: TGCAGCGTTGAAGAATTCCTAAATCCTGAAGCTTTCTTT
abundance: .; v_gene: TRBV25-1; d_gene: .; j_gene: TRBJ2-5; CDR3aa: CASSTIGLGLRETQYF; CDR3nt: TGTGCCAGCAGTACCATAGGGCTGGGGCTTCGAGAGACCCAGTACTTC
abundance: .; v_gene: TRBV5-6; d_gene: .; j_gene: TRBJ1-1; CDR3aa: CASSSIAQGKNTEAFF; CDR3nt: TGTGCCAGCAGCTCCATCGCCCAGGGGAAGAACACTGAAGCTTTCTTT
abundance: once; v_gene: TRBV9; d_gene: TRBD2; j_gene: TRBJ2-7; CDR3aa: CASSVASGRDYEQYF; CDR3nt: TGTGCCAGCAGCGTAGCTAGCGGGAGAGACTACGAGCAGTACTTC
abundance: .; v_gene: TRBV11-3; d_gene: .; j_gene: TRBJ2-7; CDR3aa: CASSLDRGYEQYF; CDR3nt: TGTGCCAGCAGCTTAGATCGGGGCTACGAGCAGTACTTC
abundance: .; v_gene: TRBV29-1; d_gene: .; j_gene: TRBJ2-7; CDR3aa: CSVTTPYEQYF; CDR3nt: TGCAGCGTTACGACACCTTACGAGCAGTACTTC
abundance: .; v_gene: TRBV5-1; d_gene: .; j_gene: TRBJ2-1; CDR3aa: CASSFTVGSSYNEQFF; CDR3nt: TGCGCCAGCAGCTTTACGGTCGGGAGCTCCTACAATGAGCAGTTCTTC
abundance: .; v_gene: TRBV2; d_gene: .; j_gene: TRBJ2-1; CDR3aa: CASSVVNEQFF; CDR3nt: TGTGCCAGCAGTGTAGTCAATGAGCAGTTCTTC
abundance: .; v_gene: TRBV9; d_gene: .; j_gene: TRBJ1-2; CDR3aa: CASSVVGANYGYTF; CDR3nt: TGTGCCAGCAGCGTAGTGGGAGCTAACTATGGCTACACCTTC
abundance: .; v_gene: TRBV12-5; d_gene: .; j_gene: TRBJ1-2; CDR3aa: CASGNTRGTNYGYTF; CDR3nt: TGTGCTAGTGGCAACACAAGGGGGACTAACTATGGCTACACCTTC
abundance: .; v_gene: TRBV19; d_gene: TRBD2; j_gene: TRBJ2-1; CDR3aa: CASSTTSGRASSYNEQFF; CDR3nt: TGTGCCAGTAGTACAACTAGCGGGAGGGCCAGCTCCTACAATGAGCAGTTCTTC
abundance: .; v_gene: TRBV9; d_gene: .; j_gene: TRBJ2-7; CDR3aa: CASSSLAGLSYEQYF; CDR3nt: TGTGCCAGCAGCTCCTTGGCGGGCTTATCCTACGAGCAGTACTTC
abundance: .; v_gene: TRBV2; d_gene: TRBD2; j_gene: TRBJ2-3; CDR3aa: CASSEALRASGGYF; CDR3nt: TGTGCCAGCAGTGAAGCGCTTCGTGCTAGCGGGGGTTATTTT
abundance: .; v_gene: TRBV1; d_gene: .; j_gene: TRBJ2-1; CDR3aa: CTSSQQTGTSGRSSYNEQFF; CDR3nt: TGCACCAGCAGCCAGCAGACCGGGACTAGCGGGAGATCTTCCTACAATGAGCAGTTCTTC
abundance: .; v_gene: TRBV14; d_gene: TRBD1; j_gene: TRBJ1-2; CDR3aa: CASGTVGYTF; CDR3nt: TGTGCCAGTGGGACAGTTGGCTACACCTTC
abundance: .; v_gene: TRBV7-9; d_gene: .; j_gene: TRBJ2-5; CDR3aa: CASSLLVFSEKGQETQYF; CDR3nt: TGTGCCAGCAGCTTACTTGTATTTAGCGAAAAGGGCCAAGAGACCCAGTACTTC
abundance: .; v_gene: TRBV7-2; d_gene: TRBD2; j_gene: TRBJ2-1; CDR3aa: CASSLAGTSSDNEQFF; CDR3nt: TGTGCCAGCAGCTTAGCTGGGACTAGCTCCGACAATGAGCAGTTCTTC
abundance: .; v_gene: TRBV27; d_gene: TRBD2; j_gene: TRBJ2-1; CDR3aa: CASSLSMLAGVYNEQFF; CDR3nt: TGTGCCAGCAGTTTATCGATGCTAGCGGGAGTCTACAATGAGCAGTTCTTC
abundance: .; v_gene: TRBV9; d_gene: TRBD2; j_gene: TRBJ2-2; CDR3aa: CASSVEREWTDTGELFF; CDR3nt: TGTGCCAGCAGCGTAGAGCGGGAGTGGACAGACACCGGGGAGCTGTTTTTT
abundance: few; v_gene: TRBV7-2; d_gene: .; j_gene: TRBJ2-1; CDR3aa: CASSHEAGVGSSYNEQFF; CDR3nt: TGTGCCAGCAGCCATGAGGCTGGCGTCGGCAGCTCCTACAATGAGCAGTTCTTC
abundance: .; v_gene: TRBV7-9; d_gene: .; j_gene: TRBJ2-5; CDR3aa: CASSLAEGEQETQYF; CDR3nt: TGTGCCAGCAGCTTAGCAGAGGGGGAACAAGAGACCCAGTACTTC
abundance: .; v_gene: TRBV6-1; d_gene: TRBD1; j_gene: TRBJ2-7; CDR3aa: CASSEGEQGFDEQYF; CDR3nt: TGTGCCAGCAGTGAAGGAGAACAGGGGTTCGACGAGCAGTACTTC
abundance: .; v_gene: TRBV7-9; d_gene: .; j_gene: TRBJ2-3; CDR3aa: CASSRLDGGITDTQYF; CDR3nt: TGTGCCAGCAGCCGCTTAGACGGCGGGATCACAGATACGCAGTATTTT
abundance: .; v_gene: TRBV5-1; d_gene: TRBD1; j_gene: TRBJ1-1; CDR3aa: CASSTGGPDTEAFF; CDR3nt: TGCGCCAGCTCGACAGGGGGGCCAGACACTGAAGCTTTCTTT
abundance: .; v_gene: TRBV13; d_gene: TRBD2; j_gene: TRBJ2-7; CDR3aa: CASLSSGAGFYEQYF; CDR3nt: TGTGCCAGCCTCTCTAGCGGGGCCGGGTTCTACGAGCAGTACTTC
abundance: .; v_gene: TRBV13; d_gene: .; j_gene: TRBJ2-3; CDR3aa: CASSSRDFVADTQYF; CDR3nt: TGTGCCAGCAGCTCCCGGGACTTTGTTGCAGATACGCAGTATTTT
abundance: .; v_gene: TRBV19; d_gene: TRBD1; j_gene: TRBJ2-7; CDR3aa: CASSPGQIYEQYF; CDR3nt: TGTGCCAGTAGCCCGGGACAGATCTACGAGCAGTACTTC
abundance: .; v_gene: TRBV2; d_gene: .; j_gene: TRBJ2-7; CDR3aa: CASRYVDEGEQYF; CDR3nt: TGTGCCAGCAGATATGTGGACGAGGGCGAGCAGTACTTC
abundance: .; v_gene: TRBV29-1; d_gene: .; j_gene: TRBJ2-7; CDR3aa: CSVGNGGSYEQYF; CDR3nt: TGCAGCGTTGGAAACGGGGGATCCTACGAGCAGTACTTC
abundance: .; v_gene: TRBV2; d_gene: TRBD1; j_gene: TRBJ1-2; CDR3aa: CASSPGQGNYGYTF; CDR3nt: TGTGCCAGCAGCCCGGGACAGGGGAACTATGGCTACACCTTC
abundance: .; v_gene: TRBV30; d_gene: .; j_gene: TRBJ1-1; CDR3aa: CAWSTSTGSAFF; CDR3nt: TGTGCCTGGAGTACCTCAACAGGGAGCGCTTTCTTT
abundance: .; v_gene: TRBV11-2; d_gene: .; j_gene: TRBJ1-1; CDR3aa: CASSLDGWAEAFF; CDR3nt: TGTGCCAGCAGCTTAGACGGGTGGGCTGAAGCTTTCTTT
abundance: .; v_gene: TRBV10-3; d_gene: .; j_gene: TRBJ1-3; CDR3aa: CAISPGLVGNTIYF; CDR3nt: TGTGCCATCTCTCCAGGGCTGGTAGGAAACACCATATATTTT
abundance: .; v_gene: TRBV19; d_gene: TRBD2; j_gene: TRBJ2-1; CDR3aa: CASTSLRGAGGGYNEQFF; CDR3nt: TGTGCCAGTACTTCCCTCCGGGGAGCGGGAGGAGGATACAATGAGCAGTTCTTC
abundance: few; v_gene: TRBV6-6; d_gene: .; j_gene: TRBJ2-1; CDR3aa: CASSYDPGGNEQFF; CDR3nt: TGTGCCAGCAGTTACGACCCAGGGGGGAATGAGCAGTTCTTC
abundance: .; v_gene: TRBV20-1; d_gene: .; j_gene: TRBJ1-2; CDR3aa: CSAARTGGYTF; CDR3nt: TGCAGTGCTGCAAGAACGGGGGGCTACACCTTC
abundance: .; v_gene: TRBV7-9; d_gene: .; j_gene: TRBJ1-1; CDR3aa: CASSLGQGITEAFF; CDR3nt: TGTGCCAGCAGCTTAGGCCAGGGGATCACTGAAGCTTTCTTT
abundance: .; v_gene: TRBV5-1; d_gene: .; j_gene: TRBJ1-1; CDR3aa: CASSLPRVRGGSRDEAFF; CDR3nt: TGCGCCAGCAGCTTGCCAAGAGTACGTGGAGGATCGCGGGATGAAGCTTTCTTT
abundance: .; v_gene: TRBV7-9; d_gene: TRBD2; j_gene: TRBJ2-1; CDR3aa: CASSLDVLAGGNEQFF; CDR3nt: TGTGCCAGCAGCTTAGACGTGTTAGCGGGGGGAAATGAGCAGTTCTTC
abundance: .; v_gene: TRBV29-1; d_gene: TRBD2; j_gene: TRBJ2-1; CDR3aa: CSVEGTSGRGNEQFF; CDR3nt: TGCAGCGTTGAAGGGACTAGCGGGAGGGGAAATGAGCAGTTCTTC
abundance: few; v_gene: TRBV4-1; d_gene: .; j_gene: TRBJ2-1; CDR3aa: CASSLAEGTYNEQFF; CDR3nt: TGCGCCAGCAGCCTAGCGGAGGGGACCTACAATGAGCAGTTCTTC